The rows below give T cell receptor beta chains drawn from one sample of a study of blood T cell repertoires in COVID-19. The assay was immunoSEQ multiplex PCR, and TCRdb's table has in-frame clones only and misses some. The table records hundreds of thousands of clones, 85% of them present only once. The sample comprised PBMCs or T cells enriched from blood (not recorded which). The receptors here all came from a woman in her forties or fifties with acute COVID-19. The CDR3 runs from the conserved cysteine through the conserved F or W. D genes are given only for firm matches. Expanded clones get a size class; other rows say once, few or many, or leave the size out.

d_gene: TRBD1
v_gene: TRBV11-2
j_gene: TRBJ2-7
abundance: NA
len: 14
CDR3aa: CASSPPGTGGEQYF
CDR3nt: TGTGCCAGCAGCCCCCCCGGGACAGGGGGCGAGCAGTACTTC

d_gene: TRBD1
v_gene: TRBV27
j_gene: TRBJ1-4
abundance: NA
len: 15
CDR3aa: CASSYSTTGNEKLFF
CDR3nt: TGTGCCAGCAGTTATTCGACGACAGGGAATGAAAAACTGTTTTTT

d_gene: NA
v_gene: TRBV5-5
j_gene: TRBJ1-1
abundance: NA
len: 13
CDR3aa: CASSPRGGTEAFF
CDR3nt: TGTGCCAGCAGCCCCCGGGGGGGCACTGAAGCTTTCTTT

d_gene: NA
v_gene: TRBV10-3
j_gene: TRBJ2-2
abundance: NA
len: 16
CDR3aa: CAISEPTVGMPGELFF
CDR3nt: TGTGCCATCAGTGAGCCAACAGTCGGAATGCCCGGGGAGCTGTTTTTT

d_gene: NA
v_gene: TRBV3-1/TRBV3-2
j_gene: TRBJ1-2
abundance: once
len: 14
CDR3aa: CASSQAAGSYGYTF
CDR3nt: TGTGCCAGCAGCCAAGCTGCAGGCTCTTATGGCTACACCTTC

d_gene: NA
v_gene: TRBV6-2/TRBV6-3
j_gene: TRBJ2-2
abundance: NA
len: 12
CDR3aa: CASSGSGGELFF
CDR3nt: TGTGCCAGCAGTGGGAGCGGCGGGGAGCTGTTTTTT

d_gene: NA
v_gene: TRBV11-2
j_gene: TRBJ2-3
abundance: NA
len: 15
CDR3aa: CASSPQGISTDTQYF
CDR3nt: TGTGCCAGCAGCCCACAGGGTATATCCACAGATACGCAGTATTTT

d_gene: NA
v_gene: TRBV7-2
j_gene: TRBJ2-7
abundance: NA
len: 13
CDR3aa: CASSRVQGREQYF
CDR3nt: TGTGCCAGCAGCCGAGTACAGGGCCGCGAGCAGTACTTC

d_gene: NA
v_gene: TRBV6-2/TRBV6-3
j_gene: TRBJ1-2
abundance: NA
len: 15
CDR3aa: CASSYSGGAGDGYTF
CDR3nt: TGTGCCAGCAGTTACTCGGGGGGCGCGGGGGATGGCTACACCTTC

d_gene: TRBD1
v_gene: TRBV5-8
j_gene: TRBJ2-5
abundance: NA
len: 16
CDR3aa: CASSLGERRGQETQYF
CDR3nt: TGTGCCAGCAGCTTGGGAGAACGCAGGGGGCAAGAGACCCAGTACTTC

d_gene: TRBD2
v_gene: TRBV5-4
j_gene: TRBJ2-4
abundance: NA
len: 17
CDR3aa: CASSSGGAEVAKNIQYF
CDR3nt: TGTGCCAGCAGCTCCGGGGGGGCAGAGGTAGCCAAAAACATTCAGTACTTC

d_gene: NA
v_gene: TRBV7-9
j_gene: TRBJ1-4
abundance: NA
len: 15
CDR3aa: CASRPPGATNEKLFF
CDR3nt: TGTGCCAGCAGACCCCCAGGGGCAACTAATGAAAAACTGTTTTTT

d_gene: NA
v_gene: TRBV14
j_gene: TRBJ1-1
abundance: NA
len: 15
CDR3aa: CASSLYQGLNTEAFF
CDR3nt: TGTGCCAGCAGCCTCTACCAGGGGCTGAACACTGAAGCTTTCTTT

d_gene: NA
v_gene: TRBV7-9
j_gene: TRBJ1-5
abundance: NA
len: 15
CDR3aa: CASSSEGGGNQPQHF
CDR3nt: TGTGCCAGCAGCTCCGAGGGGGGGGGCAATCAGCCCCAGCATTTT

d_gene: NA
v_gene: TRBV6-5
j_gene: TRBJ2-1
abundance: NA
len: 13
CDR3aa: CASSYWQGDEQFF
CDR3nt: TGTGCCAGCAGTTACTGGCAGGGCGATGAGCAGTTCTTC

d_gene: NA
v_gene: TRBV5-5
j_gene: TRBJ2-7
abundance: NA
len: 14
CDR3aa: CASSHSAGSYEQYF
CDR3nt: TGTGCCAGCAGTCACAGCGCGGGATCCTACGAGCAGTACTTC

d_gene: NA
v_gene: TRBV29-1
j_gene: TRBJ1-4
abundance: NA
len: 12
CDR3aa: CSVGEGWEKLFF
CDR3nt: TGCAGCGTTGGAGAAGGGTGGGAGAAACTGTTTTTT

d_gene: NA
v_gene: TRBV9
j_gene: TRBJ2-1
abundance: NA
len: 16
CDR3aa: CASSVGLELSYNEQFF
CDR3nt: TGTGCCAGCAGCGTAGGACTCGAGCTTTCCTACAATGAGCAGTTCTTC

d_gene: NA
v_gene: TRBV10-2
j_gene: TRBJ1-1
abundance: NA
len: 12
CDR3aa: CASRTGGTEAFF
CDR3nt: TGCGCCAGCAGGACGGGGGGCACTGAAGCTTTCTTT

d_gene: NA
v_gene: TRBV7-2
j_gene: TRBJ1-2
abundance: NA
len: 15
CDR3aa: CASSQYRGSNYGYTF
CDR3nt: TGTGCCAGCAGCCAATATAGGGGTTCAAACTATGGCTACACCTTC

d_gene: NA
v_gene: TRBV11-2
j_gene: TRBJ1-4
abundance: NA
len: 16
CDR3aa: CASSPLGAAGDEKLFF
CDR3nt: TGTGCCAGCAGCCCCTTGGGCGCCGCGGGGGATGAAAAACTGTTTTTT

d_gene: TRBD1
v_gene: TRBV24-1
j_gene: TRBJ1-5
abundance: NA
len: 13
CDR3aa: CATSDRGDQPQHF
CDR3nt: TGTGCCACCTCAGACAGGGGCGATCAGCCCCAGCATTTT

d_gene: NA
v_gene: TRBV24-1
j_gene: TRBJ2-1
abundance: NA
len: 14
CDR3aa: CATSANTAYNEQFF
CDR3nt: TGTGCCACCAGTGCAAACACCGCCTACAATGAGCAGTTCTTC

d_gene: TRBD2
v_gene: TRBV3-1/TRBV3-2
j_gene: TRBJ2-3
abundance: NA
len: 15
CDR3aa: CASSRTSVSTDTQYF
CDR3nt: TGTGCCAGCAGCCGGACTAGCGTGAGCACAGATACGCAGTATTTT

d_gene: TRBD1
v_gene: TRBV6-5
j_gene: TRBJ1-1
abundance: NA
len: 15
CDR3aa: CASSYSTGPNTEAFF
CDR3nt: TGTGCCAGCAGTTACTCGACAGGGCCGAACACTGAAGCTTTCTTT

d_gene: TRBD1
v_gene: TRBV6-5
j_gene: TRBJ1-2
abundance: few
len: 13
CDR3aa: CASSSTQGDGYTF
CDR3nt: TGTGCCAGCAGTTCGACCCAGGGGGATGGCTACACCTTC

d_gene: NA
v_gene: TRBV4-1
j_gene: TRBJ1-2
abundance: NA
len: 15
CDR3aa: CASSQDPGVSYGYTF
CDR3nt: TGCGCCAGCAGCCAAGACCCCGGAGTCAGCTATGGCTACACCTTC

d_gene: NA
v_gene: TRBV19
j_gene: TRBJ1-3
abundance: NA
len: 15
CDR3aa: CASSEQAVSGNTIYF
CDR3nt: TGTGCCAGTAGTGAACAGGCCGTCTCTGGAAACACCATATATTTT

d_gene: NA
v_gene: TRBV6-5
j_gene: TRBJ1-1
abundance: NA
len: 14
CDR3aa: CASTLPGMNTEAFF
CDR3nt: TGTGCCAGCACTCTTCCGGGAATGAACACTGAAGCTTTCTTT